This TCR beta chain is from a study of blood T cell repertoires in COVID-19 (dated by TCRdb to the early 2020s). A note on the overall study: Samples from collaborators originated in the United States, Italy and Spain and spanned both the acute and convalescent phases of COVID-19. The prospective study material was composed of cDNA or gDNA derived from T cells, B-cell-depleted T cells, or PBMCs. The dataset comprised deeply sampled blood TCRbeta repertoires from subjects exposed to, actively infected with, or recovered from COVID-19. The repertoires were released in a freely available public database intended as a resource for research on the immune response to SARS-CoV-2. The samples were drawn from two sources: the first 160 participants of the ongoing ImmuneRACE study, and fewer than 1,500 subjects contributed by 6 global collaborators. The sample metadata nearly always contained a de-identified subject ID, COVID-19 status, age in years and sex. Where HLA class I and class II types were available, the types were taken from metadata supplied by the sample provider, not from assay-based typing. What the research found in general, with its limitations: The amount of clinical and demographic metadata varied by source and participant and was provided uncurated.

TCRbeta CDR3 regions were amplified from genomic DNA by means of the immunoSEQ Assay, a bias-controlled multiplex PCR. The paper's data handling went like this. The number of nucleated cells in each sample was estimated from the amplification of reference gene primers within the assay. To quantify the absolute abundance of each unique TCRbeta CDR3 rearrangement, sequence reads were collapsed and filtered. Productive Simpson clonality was computed per sample as the square root of Simpson's diversity index over productive rearrangements. Held by TCRdb, this immuneACCESS table contains in-frame sequences only and omits some clones. Under half of the omission traces to an unresolved V gene where checked; the cause of the rest is unknown. V, J and clone size derive from that table, while D and trimming were established from the DNA sequence. The sample contains 110,000 to 150,000 clones, roughly 89% of them found a single time. Roughly 4% of the sample belongs to the ten largest clones.

CDR1 GTSNPN and CDR2 SVGIG are derived from the germline V gene (reference sequence). Ends trimmed: V by 0 bases, J by 5 bases; bases unmatched to a gene: 10. From its cysteine to its phenylalanine, the CDR3 spans 17 amino acids. Only the CDR3 DNA is retained, 51 bases long and in frame from the first base. Each collaborating institution followed its own protocols to collect whole blood in K2EDTA tubes. For TCRbeta analysis, collaborators shipped samples in one of three forms: frozen whole blood, isolated PBMCs, or DNA extracted from either of those sample types. About this clone itself: The target of this receptor is not known. There are no base qualities to consult, and no much larger clone falls within one base.

The V and J segments used are TRBV30 and TRBJ2-2; 9 nucleotides in the junction match TRBD1. Sequenced input: peripheral blood. The clonotype originates from a woman aged 40-49 years with acute or convalescent COVID-19. The base sequence is TGTGCCTGGAGTGTACCCCTGGACAGGGGACGTACCGGGGAGCTGTTTTTT. Translated, it gives CAWSVPLDRGRTGELFF.